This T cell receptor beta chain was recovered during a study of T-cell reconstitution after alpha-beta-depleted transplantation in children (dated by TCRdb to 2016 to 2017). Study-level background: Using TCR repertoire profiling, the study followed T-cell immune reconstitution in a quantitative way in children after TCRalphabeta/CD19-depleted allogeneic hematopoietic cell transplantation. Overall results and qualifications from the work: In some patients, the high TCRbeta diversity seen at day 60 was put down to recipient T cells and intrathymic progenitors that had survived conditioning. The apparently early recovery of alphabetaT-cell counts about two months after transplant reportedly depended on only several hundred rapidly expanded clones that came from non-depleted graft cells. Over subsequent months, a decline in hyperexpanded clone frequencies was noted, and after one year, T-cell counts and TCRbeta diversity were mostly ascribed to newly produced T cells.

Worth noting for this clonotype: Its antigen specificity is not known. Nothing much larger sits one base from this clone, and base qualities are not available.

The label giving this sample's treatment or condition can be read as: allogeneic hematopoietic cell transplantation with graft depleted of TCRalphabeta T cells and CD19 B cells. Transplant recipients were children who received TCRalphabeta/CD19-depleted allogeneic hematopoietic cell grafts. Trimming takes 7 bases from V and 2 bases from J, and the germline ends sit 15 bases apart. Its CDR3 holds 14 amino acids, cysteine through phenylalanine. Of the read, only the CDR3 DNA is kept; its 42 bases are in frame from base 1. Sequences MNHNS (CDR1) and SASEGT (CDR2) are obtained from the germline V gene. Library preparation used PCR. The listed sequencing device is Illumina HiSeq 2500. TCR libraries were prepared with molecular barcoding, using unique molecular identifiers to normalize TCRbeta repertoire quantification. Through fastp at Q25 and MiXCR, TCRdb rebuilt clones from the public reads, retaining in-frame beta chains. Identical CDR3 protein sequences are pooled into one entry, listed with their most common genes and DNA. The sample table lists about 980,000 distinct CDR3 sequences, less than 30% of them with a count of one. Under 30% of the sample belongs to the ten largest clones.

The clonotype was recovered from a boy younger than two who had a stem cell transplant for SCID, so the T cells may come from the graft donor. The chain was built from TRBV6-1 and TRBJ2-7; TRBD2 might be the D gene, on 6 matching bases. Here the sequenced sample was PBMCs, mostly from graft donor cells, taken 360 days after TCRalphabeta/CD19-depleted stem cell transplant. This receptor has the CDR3 CASTLGGDPYEQYF. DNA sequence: TGTGCCAGCACCTTAGGCGGGGACCCCTACGAGCAGTACTTC.